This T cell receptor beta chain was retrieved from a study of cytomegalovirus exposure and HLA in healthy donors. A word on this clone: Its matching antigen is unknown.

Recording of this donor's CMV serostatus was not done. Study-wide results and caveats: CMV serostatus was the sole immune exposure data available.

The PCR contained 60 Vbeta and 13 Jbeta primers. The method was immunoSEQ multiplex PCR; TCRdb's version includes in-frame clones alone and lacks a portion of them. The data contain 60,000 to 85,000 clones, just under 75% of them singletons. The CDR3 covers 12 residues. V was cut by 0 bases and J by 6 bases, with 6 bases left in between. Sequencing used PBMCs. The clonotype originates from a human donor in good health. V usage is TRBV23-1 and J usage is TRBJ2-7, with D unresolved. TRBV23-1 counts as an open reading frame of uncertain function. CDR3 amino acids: CASSQSSGEQYF. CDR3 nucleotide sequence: TGCGCCAGCAGTCAATCGTCGGGCGAGCAGTACTTC.